These T cell receptor beta chains were read from a single sample in a study of spatial heterogeneity in lung cancer. TCRdb re-derived calls from the 5' RACE reads in MiXCR, one entry per CDR3 protein. The sample contains some 41,000 distinct CDR3 sequences, about 23% of which appear only once. Source: PBMCs, taken at follow-up. These TCRs come from a female donor with early-stage non-small cell lung cancer. The CDR3 runs from the conserved cysteine through the conserved F or W. D genes are given only for firm matches. Clone size is stated in some rows and not others, as once, few, many or a class when expanded.

D gene	V gene	clone size	J gene	CDR3 DNA	CDR3 protein
TRBD1	TRBV5-1	once	TRBJ2-5	TGCGCCAGCAGAGCGGGACAGGGGGAAAGAGAGACCCAGTACTTC	CASRAGQGERETQYF
.	TRBV19	few	TRBJ1-5	TGTGCCAGTCATATCCAGGGAGGGAGGAACAATCAGCCCCAGCATTTT	CASHIQGGRNNQPQHF
TRBD2	TRBV20-1	.	TRBJ2-3	TGCAGTGCTAGAGGTAGCGGGGGAAGTCGGGGCACAGATACGCAGTATTTT	CSARGSGGSRGTDTQYF
TRBD1	TRBV29-1	.	TRBJ1-4	TGCAGCGCCGAGACAGGGTTGGATGAAAAACTGTTTTTT	CSAETGLDEKLFF
TRBD1	TRBV2	.	TRBJ1-2	TGTGCCAGCACCCCCTCGGAGGGACAGGGGTTTGGCTACACCTTC	CASTPSEGQGFGYTF
.	TRBV29-1	.	TRBJ2-4	TGCAGCGTTGACCTGGGGGCACACATTCAGTACTTC	CSVDLGAHIQYF
.	TRBV20-1	.	TRBJ1-5	TGCAGTGCTAGGGATAGCAATCAGCCCCAGCATTTT	CSARDSNQPQHF
.	TRBV3-1	many	TRBJ2-5	TGTGCCAGCGCCGGGGACTACCAAGAGACCCAGTACTTC	CASAGDYQETQYF
.	TRBV7-9	.	TRBJ2-1	TGTGCCAGCAGCTTAACCCCGGCCAACTCCTACAATGAGCAGTTCTTC	CASSLTPANSYNEQFF
.	TRBV5-1	.	TRBJ2-1	TGCGCCAGCAGCTTGGGAGGCGCGTATCTTGAGCAGTTCTTC	CASSLGGAYLEQFF
.	TRBV20-1	.	TRBJ2-7	TGCAGTGCTATGCCGGGTGGGTTCGGAAGCTACGAGCAGTACTTC	CSAMPGGFGSYEQYF
.	TRBV27	.	TRBJ2-1	TGTGCCAGCAGTGCATCAGGGAGGTGGGTTAATGAGCAGTTCTTC	CASSASGRWVNEQFF
TRBD2	TRBV24-1	many	TRBJ2-3	TGTGCCACCTCCGGGGGGGCTTCTCCGGATACGCAGTATTTT	CATSGGASPDTQYF
TRBD2	TRBV18	many	TRBJ2-7	TGTGCCAGCTCCGACCGACTAGCGGGAATGGGTGAGCAGTACTTC	CASSDRLAGMGEQYF
.	TRBV20-1	.	TRBJ1-1	TGCAGTGCTAGAGACCGTGGGACGGGCGCTTTCTTT	CSARDRGTGAFF
.	TRBV5-1	many	TRBJ2-7	TGCGCCAGCAGCTTGGTTAACAGCTACATGTACGAGCAGTACTTC	CASSLVNSYMYEQYF
.	TRBV4-1	many	TRBJ2-5	TGCGCCAGCACCTTTACGCCGTTTGGAGAGACCCAGTACTTC	CASTFTPFGETQYF
.	TRBV7-9	.	TRBJ1-1	TGTGCCAGCAGCTTAGTTCTGAACACTGAAGCTTTCTTT	CASSLVLNTEAFF
.	TRBV7-2	few	TRBJ1-5	TGTGCCAGCAGCTCCGCCGTTAATCAGCCCCAGCATTTT	CASSSAVNQPQHF
.	TRBV2	.	TRBJ2-5	TGTGCCAGCAGACTGACGGACGCTCAAGAGACCCAGTACTTC	CASRLTDAQETQYF
TRBD2	TRBV6-1	few	TRBJ2-1	TGTGCCAGCAGGGCAGCGGGAGGGCCCTACAATGAGCAGTTCTTC	CASRAAGGPYNEQFF
.	TRBV20-1	many	TRBJ2-2	TGCAGTGCTAGTCAAAGATCGAACACCGGGGAGCTGTTTTTT	CSASQRSNTGELFF
.	TRBV2	once	TRBJ2-3	TGTGCCAGCAGTTCACAGGGATTTGCAGATACGCAGTATTTT	CASSSQGFADTQYF
TRBD2	TRBV7-3	.	TRBJ2-3	TGTGCCAGCAGCTCATCCGGGACTAGCAGAAGCACAGATACGCAGTATTTT	CASSSSGTSRSTDTQYF
TRBD1	TRBV28	.	TRBJ2-5	TGTGCCAGCAGAGGACAGGGAGAGACCCAGTACTTC	CASRGQGETQYF
.	TRBV5-1	many	TRBJ2-4	TGCGCCAGCAGCCCCCCGACAGCAAACATTCAGTACTTC	CASSPPTANIQYF
.	TRBV7-9	once	TRBJ2-3	TGTGCCAGCAGCTTTGCGGGATCGGATGAGGGCACAGATACGCAGTATTTT	CASSFAGSDEGTDTQYF
.	TRBV13	large	TRBJ2-1	TGTGCCAGCAGTTCGGACTCTGATAGAAATGAGCAGTTCTTC	CASSSDSDRNEQFF
.	TRBV6-1	many	TRBJ1-4	TGTGCCAGCCGATACAGGATCGTGGGAGAAAAACTGTTTTTT	CASRYRIVGEKLFF
.	TRBV5-1	few	TRBJ2-2	TGCGCCAGCAGCTTTGGGTCGTTAATCACCGGGGAGCTGTTTTTT	CASSFGSLITGELFF
.	TRBV7-3	many	TRBJ2-2	TGTGCCAGCAGCTTACGATGGGGGGCTGGCACCGGGGAGCTGTTTTTT	CASSLRWGAGTGELFF
.	TRBV11-2	.	TRBJ2-1	TGTGCCAGCAGCCCGCATGGCAATGAGCAGTTCTTC	CASSPHGNEQFF